This entry lists 5 T cell receptor beta chains sequenced from one sample in a study of blood T cells in healthy people across ages. PCR was performed a second time for about 7 to 11 cycles using a sample-barcoded 5' primer and a J-beta primer mix. Each CDR3 protein is one row after TCRdb ran MiXCR on the 5' RACE reads. The repertoire consists of around 1.5 million distinct CDR3 sequences, with roughly 60% occurring once and the leading ten covering 5% to 7%. The sample comprised blood. Every receptor here comes from a man between 18 and 35 years old in good health.

The chain couples TRBV15 to TRBJ2-1; D gene uncertain. Between the trimmed V and J ends, which lost 0 bases and 7 bases, there was a span of 4 bases. The CDR3 has 12 residues. Germline V gene sequence: CDR1 LNHNV, CDR2 YYDKDF (reference sequence). The CDR3 protein is CATSRDQNEQFF. In nucleotides, the CDR3 is TGTGCCACCAGCAGAGATCAAAATGAGCAGTTCTTC.

The chain recombines TRBV7-2 with TRBJ2-4; D possibly corresponds to TRBD2 (6 bases). The J call may be faulty, since TRBJ2-7 better matches the DNA end. Germline V gene data show CDR1 as SGHTA and CDR2 as FQGNSA. The CDR3 has 15 residues. The DNA of the CDR3 is TGTGCCAGCACCTCAGAGGCGGGAAGTTTTAACGAGCAGTACTTC. This encodes CASTSEAGSFNEQYF.

The gene calls are TRBV2 and TRBJ1-2; no clear D. Germline assignment: CDR1 SNHLY and CDR2 FYNNEI. CDR3 size: 12 residues. With 9 bases removed from V and 7 bases from J, the gap between germline ends came to 15 bases. This CDR3 is CASTTGPSGYTF. CDR3 nucleotide sequence: TGTGCCAGTACCACCGGTCCTAGTGGCTACACCTTC.

V usage is TRBV29-1 and J usage is TRBJ1-2, with TRBD1 identical over 7 bases. CDR3 length equals 14 residues. CDR1 SQVTM and CDR2 ANQGSEA come from the germline V gene. Unmatched junction bases numbered 11, after V lost 7 bases and J lost 3 bases. In DNA form, the CDR3 reads TGCAGCGGTGCCCCGACAGGGTATGACTATGGCTACACCTTC. Amino acids: CSGAPTGYDYGYTF.

V gene TRBV6-5 combines with J gene TRBJ2-7, with TRBD1 identical over 7 bases. CDR3 length: 15 amino acids. Germline values: CDR1 MNHEY, CDR2 SVGAGI. After removal of 6 bases from V and 1 base from J, the junction contained 9 bases not matched to a gene. The CDR3 loop reads CASRRQGIGSYEQYF. The DNA of the CDR3 is TGTGCCAGCAGGCGACAGGGAATTGGTTCCTACGAGCAGTACTTC.